The rows below give T cell receptor beta chains drawn from one sample of a study of T-cell reconstitution after alpha-beta-depleted transplantation in children. TCRdb redid the calling of the PCR reads with MiXCR, one entry per CDR3 protein. Among 440,000 or so distinct CDR3 sequences listed, approximately 41% were seen once. Sequenced here: PBMCs, sampled before TCRalphabeta/CD19-depleted stem cell transplant. These TCRs come from a girl aged 2-10 years with aplastic anemia, due to receive a stem cell transplant. CDR3s leave out the opening cysteine and the closing phenylalanine or tryptophan. Fields, in order: clone size, J gene, V gene, CDR3 protein. Not all rows give a size; the values are once, few, many and, for expanded clones, a class.

>.|TRBJ2-2|TRBV7-9
ASSFGGTNTGELF
>many|TRBJ2-5|TRBV10-3
AISETSIGLVQETQY
>.|TRBJ1-1|TRBV18
ASSPGQADIEAF
>.|TRBJ2-1|TRBV7-8
ASTREPPHNEQF
>.|TRBJ1-1|TRBV7-9
ASTPDLNTEAF
>.|TRBJ2-7|TRBV6-5
ASSYKGGGEQY
>.|TRBJ1-1|TRBV6-5
ASSSGVGAF
>.|TRBJ2-1|TRBV20-1
SAISAGLAGYNEQF
>few|TRBJ2-3|TRBV20-1
SAIVLWGDTDTQY
>many|TRBJ1-2|TRBV27
ASIHLIPGYT
>few|TRBJ2-7|TRBV20-1
SAGGEAVTYEQY
>.|TRBJ2-7|TRBV20-1
SVVKTAGGPGEQY
>.|TRBJ1-3|TRBV18
ASSPGTVGNTIY
>.|TRBJ1-4|TRBV9
ASSPGGDNEKLF
>many|TRBJ2-3|TRBV7-8
ASKKGGPDTQY
>.|TRBJ2-5|TRBV6-5
ASSYSSSGGLRETQY
>.|TRBJ2-1|TRBV6-1
ASSQGGLAGVNEQF
>many|TRBJ1-1|TRBV18
ASSPSVGAQWNTEAF
>.|TRBJ2-5|TRBV20-1
SAINPERLYQETQY
>.|TRBJ2-1|TRBV20-1
SASRTSGAYNEQF